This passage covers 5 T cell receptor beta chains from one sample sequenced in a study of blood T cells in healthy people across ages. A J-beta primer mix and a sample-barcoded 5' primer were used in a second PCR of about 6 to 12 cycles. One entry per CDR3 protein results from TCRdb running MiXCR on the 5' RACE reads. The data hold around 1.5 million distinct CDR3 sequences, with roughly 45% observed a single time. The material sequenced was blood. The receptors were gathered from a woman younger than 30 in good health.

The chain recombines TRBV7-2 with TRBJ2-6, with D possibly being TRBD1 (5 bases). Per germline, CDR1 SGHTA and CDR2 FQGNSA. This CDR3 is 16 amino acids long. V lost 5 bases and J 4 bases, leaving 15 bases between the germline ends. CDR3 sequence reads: CASSLRGGAGANVLTF. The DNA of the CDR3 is TGTGCCAGCAGCCTAAGGGGCGGCGCGGGGGCCAACGTCCTGACTTTC.

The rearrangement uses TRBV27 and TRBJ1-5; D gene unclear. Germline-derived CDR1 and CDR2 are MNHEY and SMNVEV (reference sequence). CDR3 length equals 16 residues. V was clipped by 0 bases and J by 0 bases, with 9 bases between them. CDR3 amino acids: CASSLSKTLSNQPQHF. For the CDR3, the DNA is TGTGCCAGCAGTTTATCGAAAACACTTAGCAATCAGCCCCAGCATTTT.

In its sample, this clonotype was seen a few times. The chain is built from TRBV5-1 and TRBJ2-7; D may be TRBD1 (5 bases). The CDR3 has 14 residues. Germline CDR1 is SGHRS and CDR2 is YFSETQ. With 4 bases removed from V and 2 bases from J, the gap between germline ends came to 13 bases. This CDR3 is CASSDPSRAYEQYF. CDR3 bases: TGCGCCAGCAGCGACCCCTCCAGGGCCTACGAGCAGTACTTC.

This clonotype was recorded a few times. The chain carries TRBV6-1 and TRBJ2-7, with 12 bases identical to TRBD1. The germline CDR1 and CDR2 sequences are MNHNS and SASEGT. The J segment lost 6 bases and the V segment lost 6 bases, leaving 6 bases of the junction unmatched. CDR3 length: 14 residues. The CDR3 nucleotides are TGTGCCAGCAGGTCCGGGACAGGGGGCGCCGAGCAGTACTTC. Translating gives CASRSGTGGAEQYF.

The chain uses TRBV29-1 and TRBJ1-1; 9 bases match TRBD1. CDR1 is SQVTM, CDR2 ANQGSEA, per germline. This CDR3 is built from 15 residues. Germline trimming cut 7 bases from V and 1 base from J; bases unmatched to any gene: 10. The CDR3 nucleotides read TGCAGCGCCCTGAGGGAGGACAGGGGGAACACTGAAGCTTTCTTT. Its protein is CSALREDRGNTEAFF.